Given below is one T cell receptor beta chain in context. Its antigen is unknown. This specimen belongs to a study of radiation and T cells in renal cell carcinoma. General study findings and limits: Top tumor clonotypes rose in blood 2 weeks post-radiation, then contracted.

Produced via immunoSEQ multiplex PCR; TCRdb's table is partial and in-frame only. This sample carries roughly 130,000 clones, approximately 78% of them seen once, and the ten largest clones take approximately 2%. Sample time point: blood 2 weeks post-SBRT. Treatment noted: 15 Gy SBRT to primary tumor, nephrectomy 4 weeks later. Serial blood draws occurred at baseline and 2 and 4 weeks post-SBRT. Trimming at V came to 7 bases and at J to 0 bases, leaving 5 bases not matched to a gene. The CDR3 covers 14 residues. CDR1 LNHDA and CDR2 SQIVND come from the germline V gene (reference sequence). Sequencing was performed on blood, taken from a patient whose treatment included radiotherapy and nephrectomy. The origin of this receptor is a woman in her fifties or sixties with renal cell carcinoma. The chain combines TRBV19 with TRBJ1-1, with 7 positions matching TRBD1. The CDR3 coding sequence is TGTGCCAGTATAGGGGGACAGCTGAACACTGAAGCTTTCTTT. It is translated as CASIGGQLNTEAFF.